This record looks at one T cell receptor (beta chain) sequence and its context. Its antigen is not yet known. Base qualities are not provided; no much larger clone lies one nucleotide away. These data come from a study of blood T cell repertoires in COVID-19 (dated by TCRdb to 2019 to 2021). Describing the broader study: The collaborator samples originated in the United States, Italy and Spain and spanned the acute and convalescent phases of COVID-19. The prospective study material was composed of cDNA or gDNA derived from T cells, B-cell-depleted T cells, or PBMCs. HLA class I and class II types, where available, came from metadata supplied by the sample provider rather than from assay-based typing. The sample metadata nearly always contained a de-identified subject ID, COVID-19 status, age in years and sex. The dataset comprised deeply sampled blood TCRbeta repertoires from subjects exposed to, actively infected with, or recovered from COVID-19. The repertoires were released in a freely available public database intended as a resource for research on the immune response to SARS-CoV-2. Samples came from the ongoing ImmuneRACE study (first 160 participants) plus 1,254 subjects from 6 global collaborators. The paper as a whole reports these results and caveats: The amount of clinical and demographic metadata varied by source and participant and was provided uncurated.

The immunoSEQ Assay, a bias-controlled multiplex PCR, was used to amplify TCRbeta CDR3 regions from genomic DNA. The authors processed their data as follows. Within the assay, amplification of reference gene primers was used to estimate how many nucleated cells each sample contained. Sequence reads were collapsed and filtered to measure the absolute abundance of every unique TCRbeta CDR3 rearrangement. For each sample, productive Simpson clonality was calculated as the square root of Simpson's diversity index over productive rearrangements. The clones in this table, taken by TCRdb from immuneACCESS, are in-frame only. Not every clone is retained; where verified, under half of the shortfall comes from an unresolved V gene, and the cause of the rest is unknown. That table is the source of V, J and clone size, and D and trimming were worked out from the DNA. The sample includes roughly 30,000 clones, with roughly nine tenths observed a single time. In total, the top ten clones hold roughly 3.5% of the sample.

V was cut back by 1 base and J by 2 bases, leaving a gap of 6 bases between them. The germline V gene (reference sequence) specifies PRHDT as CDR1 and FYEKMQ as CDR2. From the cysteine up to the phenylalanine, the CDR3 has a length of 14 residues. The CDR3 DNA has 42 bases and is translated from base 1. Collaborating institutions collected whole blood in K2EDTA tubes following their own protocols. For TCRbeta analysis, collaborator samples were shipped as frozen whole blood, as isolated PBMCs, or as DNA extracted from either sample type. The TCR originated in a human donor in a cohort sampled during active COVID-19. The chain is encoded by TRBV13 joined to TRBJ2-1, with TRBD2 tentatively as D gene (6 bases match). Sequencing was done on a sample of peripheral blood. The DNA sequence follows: TGTGCCAGCAGCTTAGCGGGGGCCTACAATGAGCAGTTCTTC. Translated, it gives CASSLAGAYNEQFF.